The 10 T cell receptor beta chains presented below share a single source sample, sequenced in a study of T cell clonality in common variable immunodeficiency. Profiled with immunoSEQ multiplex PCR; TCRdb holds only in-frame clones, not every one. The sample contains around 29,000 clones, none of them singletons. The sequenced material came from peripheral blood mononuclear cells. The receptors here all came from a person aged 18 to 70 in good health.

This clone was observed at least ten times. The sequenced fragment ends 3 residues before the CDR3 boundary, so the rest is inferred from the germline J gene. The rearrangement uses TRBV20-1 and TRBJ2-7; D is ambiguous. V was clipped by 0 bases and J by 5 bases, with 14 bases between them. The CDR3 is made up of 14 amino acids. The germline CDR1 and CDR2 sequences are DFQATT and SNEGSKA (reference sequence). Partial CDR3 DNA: TGCAGTGCTAGAGATCGCGTCTTTGTCCACGAG. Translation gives CSARDRVFVHE. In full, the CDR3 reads CSARDRVFVHEQYF.

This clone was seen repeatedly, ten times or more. The CDR3 reads CASSTGGNTGELFF. CDR3 DNA (partial): TGCGCCAGCTCGACAGGGGGTAACACCGGGGAG. This chain joins TRBV10-1 and TRBJ2-2; TRBD1 matches at 9 bases. The read falls 3 residues short of the CDR3 end, and the missing part is taken from the germline J gene. J gave up 2 bases and V 8 bases, and 3 bases lay outside the gene matches. This CDR3 has 14 amino acids. CDR1 and CDR2 (germline): WNHNN, SYGVQD (reference sequence).

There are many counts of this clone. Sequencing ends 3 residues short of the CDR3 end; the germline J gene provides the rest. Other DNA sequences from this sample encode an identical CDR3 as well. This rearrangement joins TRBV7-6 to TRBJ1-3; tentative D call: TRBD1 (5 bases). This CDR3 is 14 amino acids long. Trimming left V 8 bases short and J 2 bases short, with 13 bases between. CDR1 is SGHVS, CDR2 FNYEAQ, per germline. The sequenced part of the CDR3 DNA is TGTGCCAGCCGTCTTGGAGGGGCTGGAAACACC. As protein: CASRLGGAGNT. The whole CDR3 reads CASRLGGAGNTIYF.

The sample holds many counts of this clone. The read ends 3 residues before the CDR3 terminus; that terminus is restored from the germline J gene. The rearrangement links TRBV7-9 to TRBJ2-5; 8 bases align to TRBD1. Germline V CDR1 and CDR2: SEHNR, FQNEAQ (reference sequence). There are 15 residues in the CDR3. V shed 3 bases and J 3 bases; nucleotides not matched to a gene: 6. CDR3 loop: CASSFQGARKETQYF. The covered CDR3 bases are TGTGCCAGCAGCTTTCAGGGGGCGAGGAAAGAGACC.

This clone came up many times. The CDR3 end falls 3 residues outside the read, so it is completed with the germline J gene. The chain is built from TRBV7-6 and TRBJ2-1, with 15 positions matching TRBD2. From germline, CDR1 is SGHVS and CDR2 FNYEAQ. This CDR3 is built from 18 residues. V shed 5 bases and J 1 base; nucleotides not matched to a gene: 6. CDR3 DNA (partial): TGTGCCAGCAGCCAACCGGGACTAGCGGGAGGATCCTACAATGAG. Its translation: CASSQPGLAGGSYNE. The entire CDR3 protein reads CASSQPGLAGGSYNEQFF.

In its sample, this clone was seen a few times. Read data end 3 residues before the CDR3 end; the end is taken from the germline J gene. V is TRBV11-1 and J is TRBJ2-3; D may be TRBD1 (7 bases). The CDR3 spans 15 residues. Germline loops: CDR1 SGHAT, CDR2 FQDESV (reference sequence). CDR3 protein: CASSPRTGGLKTQYF. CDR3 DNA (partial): TGTGCCAGCAGCCCCCGGACAGGAGGACTAAAGACG.

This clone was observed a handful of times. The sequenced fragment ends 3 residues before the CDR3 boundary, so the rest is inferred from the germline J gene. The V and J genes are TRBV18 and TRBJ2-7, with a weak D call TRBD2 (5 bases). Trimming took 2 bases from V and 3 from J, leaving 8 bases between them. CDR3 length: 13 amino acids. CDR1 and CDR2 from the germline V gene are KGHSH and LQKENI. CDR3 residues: CASSPEGIYEQYF. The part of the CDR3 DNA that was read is TGTGCCAGCTCACCAGAGGGCATCTACGAG.

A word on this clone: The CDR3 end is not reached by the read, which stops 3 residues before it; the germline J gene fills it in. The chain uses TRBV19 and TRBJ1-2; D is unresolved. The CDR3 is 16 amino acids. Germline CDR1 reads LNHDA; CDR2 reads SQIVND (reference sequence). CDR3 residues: CASSISPAGGKVVYTF. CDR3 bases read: TGTGCCAGTAGTATATCCCCAGCGGGAGGGAAGGTTGTC. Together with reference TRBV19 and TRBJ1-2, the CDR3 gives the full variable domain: DGGITQSPKYLFRKEGQNVTLSCEQNLNHDAMYWYRQDPGQGLRLIYYSQIVNDFQKGDIAEGYSVSREKKESFPLTVTSAQKNPTAFYLCASSISPAGGKVVYTFGSGTRLTVV.

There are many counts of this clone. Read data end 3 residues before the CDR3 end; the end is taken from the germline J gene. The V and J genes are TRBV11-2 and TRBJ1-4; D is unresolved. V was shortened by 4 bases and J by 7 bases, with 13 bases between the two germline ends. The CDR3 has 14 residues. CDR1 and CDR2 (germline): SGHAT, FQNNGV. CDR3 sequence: CASSSRGAGEKLFF. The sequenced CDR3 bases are TGTGCCAGCAGCTCCCGGGGAGCGGGTGAAAAA.

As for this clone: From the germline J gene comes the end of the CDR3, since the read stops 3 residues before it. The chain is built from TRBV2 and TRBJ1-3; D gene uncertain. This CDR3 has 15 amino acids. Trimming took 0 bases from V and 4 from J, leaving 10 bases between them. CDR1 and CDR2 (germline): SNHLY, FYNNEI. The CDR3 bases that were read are TGTGCCAGCAGTGAAGCGCGGGAGTTCGGAAACACC. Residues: CASSEAREFGNT. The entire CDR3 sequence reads CASSEAREFGNTIYF.